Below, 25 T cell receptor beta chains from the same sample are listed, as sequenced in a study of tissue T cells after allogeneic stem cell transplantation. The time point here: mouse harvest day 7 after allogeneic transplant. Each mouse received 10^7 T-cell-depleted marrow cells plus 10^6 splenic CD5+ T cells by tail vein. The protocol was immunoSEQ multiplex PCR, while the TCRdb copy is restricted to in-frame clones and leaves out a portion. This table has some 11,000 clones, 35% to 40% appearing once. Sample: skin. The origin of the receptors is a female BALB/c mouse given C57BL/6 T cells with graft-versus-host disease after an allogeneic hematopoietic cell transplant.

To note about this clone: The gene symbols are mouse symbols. The sequenced CDR3 bases are TGTGCCAGCAGTCTGATTGGTGGGGACACCCAGTAC. It encodes CASSLIGGDTQY. The whole CDR3 reads CASSLIGGDTQYF. The V and J genes are TRBV26 and TRBJ2-5; D is ambiguous. The read terminates 1 residue before the CDR3 end, so the remaining end is supplied by the germline J gene. Trimming removed 2 bases at V and 6 bases at J, with 9 bases between. From germline, CDR1 is KGHPV and CDR2 FQNQEV (reference sequence). The CDR3 runs 13 residues.

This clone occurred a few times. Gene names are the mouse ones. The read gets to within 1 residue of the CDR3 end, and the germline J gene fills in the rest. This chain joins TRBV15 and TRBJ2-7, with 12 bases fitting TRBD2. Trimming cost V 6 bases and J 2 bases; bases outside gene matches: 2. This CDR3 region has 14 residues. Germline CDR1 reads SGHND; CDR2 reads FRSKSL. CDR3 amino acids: CASSRTGGAYEQYF. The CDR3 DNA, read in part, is TGTGCCAGCAGCCGGACTGGGGGGGCCTATGAACAGTAC.

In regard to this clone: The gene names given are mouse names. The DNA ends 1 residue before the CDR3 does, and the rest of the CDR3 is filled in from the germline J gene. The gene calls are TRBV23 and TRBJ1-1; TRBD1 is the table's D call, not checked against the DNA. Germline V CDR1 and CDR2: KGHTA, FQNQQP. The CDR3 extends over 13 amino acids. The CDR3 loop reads CSSSQDRGTEVFF. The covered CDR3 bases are TGCTCCAGCAGTCAAGACAGGGGCACAGAAGTCTTC.

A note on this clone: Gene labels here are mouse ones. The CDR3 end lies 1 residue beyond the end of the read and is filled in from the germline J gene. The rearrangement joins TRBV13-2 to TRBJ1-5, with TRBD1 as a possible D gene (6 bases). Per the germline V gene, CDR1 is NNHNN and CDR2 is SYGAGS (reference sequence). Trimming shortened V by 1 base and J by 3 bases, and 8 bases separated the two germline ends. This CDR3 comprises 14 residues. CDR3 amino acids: CASGDRGGNQAPLF. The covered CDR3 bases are TGTGCCAGCGGTGATAGGGGGGGCAACCAGGCTCCGCTT.

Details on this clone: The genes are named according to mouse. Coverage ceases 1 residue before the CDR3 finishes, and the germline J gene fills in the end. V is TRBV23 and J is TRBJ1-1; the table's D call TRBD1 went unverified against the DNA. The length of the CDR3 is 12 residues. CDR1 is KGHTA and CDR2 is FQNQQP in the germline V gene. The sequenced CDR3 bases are TGCTCCAGCAGGACAGGGAACACAGAAGTCTTC. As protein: CSSRTGNTEVF. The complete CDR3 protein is CSSRTGNTEVFF.

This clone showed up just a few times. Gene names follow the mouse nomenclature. The CDR3 is CASSLDTSNSDYTF. CDR3 bases read: TGTGCCAGCAGTCTAGACACTTCAAACTCCGACTACACC. This chain connects TRBV26 to TRBJ1-2; D unresolved. The DNA ends 1 residue before the CDR3 does, and the rest of the CDR3 is filled in from the germline J gene. This CDR3 comprises 14 residues. Trimming left V 3 bases short and J 0 bases short, with 8 bases between. Looked up from germline, CDR1 is KGHPV and CDR2 is FQNQEV (reference sequence).

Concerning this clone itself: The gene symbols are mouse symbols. CDR3 bases read: TGTGCCAGCAGTCCCCCGGGACACCACTCCTATGAACAGTAC. Translating gives CASSPPGHHSYEQY. The whole CDR3 is CASSPPGHHSYEQYF. The genes are TRBV19 and TRBJ2-7, with a possible D match to TRBD1 (6 bases). The sequence runs out 1 residue before the end of the CDR3; the remainder is reconstructed from the germline J gene. CDR1 and CDR2 (germline): FNHDT, SITEND (reference sequence). There are 15 residues in the CDR3. Trimming removed 4 bases from V and 0 bases from J, with 14 bases in between.

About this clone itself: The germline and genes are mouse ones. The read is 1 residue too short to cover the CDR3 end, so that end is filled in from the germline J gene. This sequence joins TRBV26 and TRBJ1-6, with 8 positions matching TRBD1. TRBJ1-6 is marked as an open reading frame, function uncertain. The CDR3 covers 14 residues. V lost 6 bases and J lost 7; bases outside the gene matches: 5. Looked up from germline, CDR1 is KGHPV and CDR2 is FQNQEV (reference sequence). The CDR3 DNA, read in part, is TGTGCCAGCAGCAGGACAGGGTGGAATTCGCCCCTCTAC. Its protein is CASSRTGWNSPLY. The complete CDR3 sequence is CASSRTGWNSPLYF.

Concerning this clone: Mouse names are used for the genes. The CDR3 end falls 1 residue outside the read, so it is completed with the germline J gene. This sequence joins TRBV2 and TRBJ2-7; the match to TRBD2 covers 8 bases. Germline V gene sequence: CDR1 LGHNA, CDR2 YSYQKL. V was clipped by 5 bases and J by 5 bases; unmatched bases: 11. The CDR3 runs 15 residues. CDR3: CASSVRGGGWDEQYF. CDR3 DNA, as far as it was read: TGTGCCAGCAGCGTCCGAGGGGGGGGCTGGGATGAACAGTAC.

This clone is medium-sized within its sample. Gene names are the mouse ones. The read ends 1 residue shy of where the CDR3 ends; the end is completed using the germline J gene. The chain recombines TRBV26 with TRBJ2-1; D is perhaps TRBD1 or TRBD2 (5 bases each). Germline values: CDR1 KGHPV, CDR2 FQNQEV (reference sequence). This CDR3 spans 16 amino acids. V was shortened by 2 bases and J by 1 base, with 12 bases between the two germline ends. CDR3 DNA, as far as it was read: TGTGCCAGCAGTCTGGAGGGGCGCAGGAACTATGCTGAGCAGTTC. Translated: CASSLEGRRNYAEQF. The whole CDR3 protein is CASSLEGRRNYAEQFF. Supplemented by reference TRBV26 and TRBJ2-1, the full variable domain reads NSKVIQTPRYLVKGQGQKAKMRCIPEKGHPVVFWYQQNKNNEFKFLINFQNQEVLQQIDMTEKRFSAECPSNSPCSLEIQSSEAGDSALYLCASSLEGRRNYAEQFFGPGTRLTVL.

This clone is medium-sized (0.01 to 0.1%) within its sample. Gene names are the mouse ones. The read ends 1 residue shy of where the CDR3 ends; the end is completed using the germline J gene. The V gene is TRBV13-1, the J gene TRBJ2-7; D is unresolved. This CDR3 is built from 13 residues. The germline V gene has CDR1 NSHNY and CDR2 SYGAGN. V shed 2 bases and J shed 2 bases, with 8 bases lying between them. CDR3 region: CASSDRAPYEQYF. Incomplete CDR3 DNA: TGTGCCAGCAGTGACCGGGCCCCCTATGAACAGTAC.

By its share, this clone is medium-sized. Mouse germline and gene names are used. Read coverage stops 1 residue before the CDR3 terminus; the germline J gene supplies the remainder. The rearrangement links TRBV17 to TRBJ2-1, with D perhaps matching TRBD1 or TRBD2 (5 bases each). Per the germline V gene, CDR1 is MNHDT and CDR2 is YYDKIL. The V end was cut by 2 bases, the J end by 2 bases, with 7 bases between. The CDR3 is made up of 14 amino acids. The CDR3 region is CASSRPGHYAEQFF. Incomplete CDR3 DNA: TGTGCTAGCAGTAGACCGGGACACTATGCTGAGCAGTTC.

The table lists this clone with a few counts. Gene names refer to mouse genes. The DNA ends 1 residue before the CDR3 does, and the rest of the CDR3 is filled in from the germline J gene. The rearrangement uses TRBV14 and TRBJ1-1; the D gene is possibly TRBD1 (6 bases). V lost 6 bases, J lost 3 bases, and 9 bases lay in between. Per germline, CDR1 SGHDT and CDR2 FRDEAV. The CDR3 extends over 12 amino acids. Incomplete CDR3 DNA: TGTGCCAGCACAGGGACACACACAGAAGTCTTC. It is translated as CASTGTHTEVF. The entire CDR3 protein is CASTGTHTEVFF.

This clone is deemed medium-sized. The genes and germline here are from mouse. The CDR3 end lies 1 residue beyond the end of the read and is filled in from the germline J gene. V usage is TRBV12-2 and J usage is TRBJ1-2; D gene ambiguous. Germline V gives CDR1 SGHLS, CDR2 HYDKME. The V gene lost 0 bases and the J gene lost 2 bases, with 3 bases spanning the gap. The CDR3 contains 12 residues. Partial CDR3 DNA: TGTGCCAGCTCTCTCGACAACTCCGACTACACC. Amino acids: CASSLDNSDYT. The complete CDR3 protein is CASSLDNSDYTF.

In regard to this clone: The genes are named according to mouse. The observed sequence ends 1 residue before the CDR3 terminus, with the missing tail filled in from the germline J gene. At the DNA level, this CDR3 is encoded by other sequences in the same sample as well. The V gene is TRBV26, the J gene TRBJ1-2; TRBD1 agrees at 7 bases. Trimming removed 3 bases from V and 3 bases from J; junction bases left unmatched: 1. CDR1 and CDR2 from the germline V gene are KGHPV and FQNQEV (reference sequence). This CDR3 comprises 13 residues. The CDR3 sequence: CASSLQGDSDYTF. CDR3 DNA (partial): TGTGCCAGCAGTCTCCAGGGGGACTCCGACTACACC.

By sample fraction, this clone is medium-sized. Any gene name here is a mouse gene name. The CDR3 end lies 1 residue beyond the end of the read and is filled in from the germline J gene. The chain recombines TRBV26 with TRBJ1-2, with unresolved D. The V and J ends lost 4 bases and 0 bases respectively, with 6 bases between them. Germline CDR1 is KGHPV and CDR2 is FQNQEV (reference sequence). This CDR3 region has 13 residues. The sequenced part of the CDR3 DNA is TGTGCCAGCAGTCGGGTTGCAAACTCCGACTACACC. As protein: CASSRVANSDYT. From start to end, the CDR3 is CASSRVANSDYTF.

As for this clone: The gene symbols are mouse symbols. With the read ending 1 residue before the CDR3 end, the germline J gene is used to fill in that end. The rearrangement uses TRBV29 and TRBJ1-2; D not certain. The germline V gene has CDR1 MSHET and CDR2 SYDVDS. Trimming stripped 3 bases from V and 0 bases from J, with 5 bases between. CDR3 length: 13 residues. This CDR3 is CASSLPSNSDYTF. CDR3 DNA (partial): TGTGCTAGCAGTTTGCCATCAAACTCCGACTACACC.

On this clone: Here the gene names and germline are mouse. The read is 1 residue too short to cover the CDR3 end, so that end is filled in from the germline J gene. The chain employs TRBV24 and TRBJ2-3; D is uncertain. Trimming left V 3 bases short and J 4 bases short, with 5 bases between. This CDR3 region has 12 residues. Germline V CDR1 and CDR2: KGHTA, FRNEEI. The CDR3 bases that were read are TGTGCCAGCAGTCTCTCGACAGAAACGCTGTAT. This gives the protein CASSLSTETLY. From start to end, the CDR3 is CASSLSTETLYF.

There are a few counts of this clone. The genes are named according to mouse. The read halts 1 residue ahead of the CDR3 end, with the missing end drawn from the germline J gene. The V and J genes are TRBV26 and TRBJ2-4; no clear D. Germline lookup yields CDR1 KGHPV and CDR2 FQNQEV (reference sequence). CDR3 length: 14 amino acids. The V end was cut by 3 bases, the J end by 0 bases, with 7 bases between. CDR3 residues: CASSLPFSQNTLYF. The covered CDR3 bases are TGTGCCAGCAGTCTTCCGTTTAGTCAAAACACCTTGTAC.

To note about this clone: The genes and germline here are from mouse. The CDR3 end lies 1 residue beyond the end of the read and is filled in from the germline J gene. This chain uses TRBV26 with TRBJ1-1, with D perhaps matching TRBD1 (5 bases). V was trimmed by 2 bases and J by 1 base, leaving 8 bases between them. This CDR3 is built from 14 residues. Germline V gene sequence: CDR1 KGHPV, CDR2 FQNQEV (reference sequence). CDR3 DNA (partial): TGTGCCAGCAGTCTGATACAGGAAAACACAGAAGTCTTC. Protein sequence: CASSLIQENTEVF. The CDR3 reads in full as CASSLIQENTEVFF.

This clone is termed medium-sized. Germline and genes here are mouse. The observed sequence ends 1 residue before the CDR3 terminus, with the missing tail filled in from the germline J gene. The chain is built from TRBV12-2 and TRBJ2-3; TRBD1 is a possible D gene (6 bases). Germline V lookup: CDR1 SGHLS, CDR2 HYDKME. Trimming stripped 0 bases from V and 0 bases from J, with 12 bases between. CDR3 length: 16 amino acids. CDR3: CASSLTGTSSAETLYF. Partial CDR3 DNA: TGTGCCAGCTCTCTCACCGGGACATCTAGTGCAGAAACGCTGTAT.

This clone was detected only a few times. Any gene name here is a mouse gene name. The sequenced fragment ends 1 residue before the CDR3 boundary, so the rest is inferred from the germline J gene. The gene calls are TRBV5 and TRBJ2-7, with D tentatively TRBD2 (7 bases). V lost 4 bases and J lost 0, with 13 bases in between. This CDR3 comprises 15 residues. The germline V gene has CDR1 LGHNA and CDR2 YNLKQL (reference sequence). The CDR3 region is CASSPQRGGSYEQYF. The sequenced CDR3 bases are TGTGCCAGCAGCCCTCAAAGGGGGGGCTCCTATGAACAGTAC.

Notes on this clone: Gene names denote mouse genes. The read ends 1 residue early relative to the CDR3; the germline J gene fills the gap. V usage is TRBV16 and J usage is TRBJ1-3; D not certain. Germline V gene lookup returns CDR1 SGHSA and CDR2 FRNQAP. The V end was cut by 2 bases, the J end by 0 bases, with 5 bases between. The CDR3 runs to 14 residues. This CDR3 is CASSLRDSGNTLYF. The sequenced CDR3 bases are TGTGCAAGCAGCTTAAGGGATTCTGGAAATACGCTCTAT.

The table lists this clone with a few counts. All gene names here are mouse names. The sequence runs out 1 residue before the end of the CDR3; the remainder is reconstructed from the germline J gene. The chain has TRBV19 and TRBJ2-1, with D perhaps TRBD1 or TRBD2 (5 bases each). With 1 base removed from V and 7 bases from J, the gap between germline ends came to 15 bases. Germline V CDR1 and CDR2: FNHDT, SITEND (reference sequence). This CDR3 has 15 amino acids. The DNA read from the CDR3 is TGTGCCAGCAGTATAAGAGGGGCAGGGAGGGCTGAGCAGTTC. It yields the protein CASSIRGAGRAEQF. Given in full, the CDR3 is CASSIRGAGRAEQFF.

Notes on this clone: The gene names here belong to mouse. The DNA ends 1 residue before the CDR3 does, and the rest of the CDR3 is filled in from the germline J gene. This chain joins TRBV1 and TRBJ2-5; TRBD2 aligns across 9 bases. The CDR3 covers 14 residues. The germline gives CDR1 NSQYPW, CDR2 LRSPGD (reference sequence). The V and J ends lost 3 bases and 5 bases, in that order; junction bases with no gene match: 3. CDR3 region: CTCSALGGRDTQYF. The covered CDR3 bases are TGCACCTGCAGTGCTTTGGGGGGGCGAGACACCCAGTAC.